This record looks at one TCR beta chain sequence and its context. Its ends do not fully match the called genes, so a read error is possible. Germline CDR1 is LNHNV and CDR2 is YYDKDF (reference sequence). The CDR3 has 16 amino acids. The PCR had 60 Vbeta and 13 Jbeta primers. TCRdb keeps only in-frame clones here, not all; method: immunoSEQ multiplex PCR. The sample is made up of about 200,000 clones, and the top ten hold roughly 1.2% of it. This record belongs to a study of cytomegalovirus exposure and HLA in healthy donors. At the level of the study: Clustering assigned 81% of the approximately 400 genotyped donors to the Caucasian-associated ancestry cluster.

The clonotype comes from a girl aged 2-10 years in good health and CMV-seropositive. The genes are TRBV15 and TRBJ2-7; 12 bases agree with TRBD2. The specimen was PBMCs. This CDR3 is CATSRSGLAGRYGQYF. The CDR3 coding sequence is TGTGCCACCAGCAGATCCGGACTAGCGGGAAGGTACGGGCAGTACTTC.